This T cell receptor beta chain was sequenced during a study of T cells expressing NK-cell markers. Study as a whole: The study drew TCR beta repertoires from sorted CD3+CD56+NKG2C+, CD3+CD56+NKG2C- and CD3+CD56-NKG2C+ T cells. One of eight sequenced donors was HCMV-seronegative; the other seven were seropositive. Findings and caveats of the study: These same clonotypes (in a few donors) also led the CD3+CD56-NKG2C+ fraction.

The CDR3 consists of 14 residues. Per germline, CDR1 DFQATT and CDR2 SNEGSKA (reference sequence). TCR beta cDNA was generated via 5'RACE template switching incorporating UMIs. TCRdb reprocessed the 5' RACE reads, keeping one entry per CDR3 protein, no DNA. The sample holds more than 400,000 distinct CDR3 sequences. Regarding this clonotype: The antigen is unknown.

This chain joins TRBV20-1 and TRBJ2-1. The TCR sequence derives from a woman aged 18 to 75 in good health. The sample taken for sequencing was blood T cells: a sorted CD56 or NKG2C T cell subset, CD4+ or CD8+ T cells, or bulk PBMC T cells (not recorded which). The CDR3 loop is CSAANGETKNEQFF.